This T cell receptor (beta chain) is from a study of shared clonotypes between healthy human individuals (dated by TCRdb to about 2020). Background on the whole study: The cohort included three men and a couple of women between 18 and 49 years of age. Blood TCR repertoires of four to six healthy adults were deeply sequenced to estimate repertoire size and the extent of clonotype sharing between individuals. Leukapheresis yielded between about 0.85 and 9 billion PBMCs per donor. To increase sequencing depth and limit assay-specific biases, different laboratories used diverse techniques to prepare libraries and sequence TCR repertoires. For each donor, CD4 naive and CD4 memory were each run on three plates, CD8 naive on two plates, and CD8 memory on one plate. What the work shows at the level of the full study, not this receptor alone: Clonotypes shared by all four sorted-subset donors showed higher generation probabilities than non-shared clonotypes. Pairwise subsampling indicated that sequencing depth was expected to affect the degree of clonotype sharing among donors. Approximately 5% of naive CD4, approximately 3.7% of naive CD8, 2.3% of memory CD4, and over 0.35% of memory CD8 clonotypes were shared across several donors. The genetic and exposure-history diversity represented was limited by the small number of donors. Only blood was sampled, and tissue TCR repertoires likely differ from those in blood. Naive subsets generally had larger estimated clonotype richness than memory subsets. Rarefaction of sorted-subset datasets indicated incomplete sequencing despite the large sequencing depth.

Using the deep immunoSEQ assay, TCR CDR3 regions were amplified from genomic DNA by multiplex PCR. For each cell subset, the extracted genomic DNA was distributed evenly across all wells of several immunoSEQ 96-well plates, and each plate served as one replicate. For sorted subsets, about 200 ng genomic DNA, equal to tens of thousands of T cell genomes, was loaded into each replicate PCR. Purified libraries were quantified with a Qubit 3.0 fluorometer, sized on a Bioanalyzer 2100, and re-quantified with the KAPA Library Quantification kit. Every immunoSEQ 96-well plate was sequenced on a separate single-read 150-cycle Illumina NextSeq 550 flow cell. Processing in the source paper ran as follows. Because the immunoSEQ output included only junctional sequences and no quality scores, the filtering could not be the same as the filtering used for full-length reads. To assign V/J genes and CDR3, sequences were annotated using PyIR, a Python wrapper for IgBLAST v1.9, with IMGT germline references. Reads were filtered out if the reads had weak V/J assignments (E-value above 1e-6), no CDR3, stop codons, out-of-frame junctions, or ambiguous translated residues. V3J clonotypes were defined as sequences sharing an identical inferred V gene, J gene, and CDR3 amino acid sequence. To compute the percentage overlap between repertoires, the number of shared unique clonotypes was divided by the size of the smaller repertoire. Three approaches were used to assess repertoire richness: RTK rarefaction, the Chao1 estimator, and Recon v2.1 estimates of unobserved clonotypes. OLGA was used to compute generation probabilities for all TCRbeta clonotypes that the gDNA method yielded from several donors. Here the immuneACCESS table is served through TCRdb, limited to in-frame sequences with V and J called. Missing clones are a known gap in these copies; in checked studies unresolved V genes cover under half, and the rest lacks a known reason. V and J calls plus clone size are reproduced from that table; the DNA served to infer D and trimming. The sample table holds 2 million to 2.5 million clones, of which about 94% were seen once. Roughly 0.13% of the sample goes to the ten largest clones.

A word on this clone: The antigen it binds to is not known. It has no much larger one-base neighbor in the sample; base qualities were not kept.

The CDR3 runs 16 residues from the cysteine to the phenylalanine. Only the CDR3 portion is preserved as DNA: 48 bases, with reading frame beginning at the first base. V loses 3 bases at its end and J loses 2 bases; junction bases beyond the gene matches: 8. CDR1 SGHAT and CDR2 FQNNGV were looked up in the germline V gene. Healthy HIV-negative adults with no recently reported acute infections or vaccinations were included as donors. All donors were Caucasian adults living in Nashville, Tennessee, USA. Magnetic negative selection was used to enrich CD4+ T cells, after which naive cells were positively selected on CD45RA and the negative fraction became the memory subset. Blood was collected by leukapheresis, and PBMCs were isolated by Ficoll-Histopaque density gradient centrifugation and then cryopreserved in liquid nitrogen vapor phase. Analytical flow cytometry was used to check the purity and quantity of each magnetically sorted T cell population. From each sorted fraction, genomic DNA was isolated and quantified by UV absorbance on a Nanodrop 2000c.

The chain is made from TRBV11-2 and TRBJ2-5; the central 8 bases match TRBD1. This TCR came from a man aged 18 to 30 in good health. The sequencing input was naive CD4+ T cells sorted from blood. The cell subset or site tag for this specimen amounts to: CD45RA+ positively selected. The nucleotide sequence reads as follows: TGTGCCAGCAGCTTGGCGACAGGGGTAAGGCAAGAGACCCAGTACTTC. It is translated as CASSLATGVRQETQYF.